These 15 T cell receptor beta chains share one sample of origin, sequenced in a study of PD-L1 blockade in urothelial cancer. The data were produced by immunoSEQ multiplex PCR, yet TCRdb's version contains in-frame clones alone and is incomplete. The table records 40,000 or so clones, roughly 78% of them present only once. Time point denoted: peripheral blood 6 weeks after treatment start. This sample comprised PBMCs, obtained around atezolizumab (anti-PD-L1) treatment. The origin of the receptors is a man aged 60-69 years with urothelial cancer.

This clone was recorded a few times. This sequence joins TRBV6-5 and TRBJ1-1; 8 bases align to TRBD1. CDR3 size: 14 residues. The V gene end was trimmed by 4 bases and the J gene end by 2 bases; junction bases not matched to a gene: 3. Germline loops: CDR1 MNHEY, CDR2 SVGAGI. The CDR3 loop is CASSWDRKNTEAFF. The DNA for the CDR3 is TGTGCCAGCAGTTGGGACAGGAAAAACACTGAAGCTTTCTTT.

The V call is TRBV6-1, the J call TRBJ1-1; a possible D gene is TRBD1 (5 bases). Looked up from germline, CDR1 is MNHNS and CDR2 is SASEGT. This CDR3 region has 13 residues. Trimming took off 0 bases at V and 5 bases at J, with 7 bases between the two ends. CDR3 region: CASSEAQGTEAFF. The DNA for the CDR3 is TGTGCCAGCAGTGAAGCGCAGGGAACTGAAGCTTTCTTT.

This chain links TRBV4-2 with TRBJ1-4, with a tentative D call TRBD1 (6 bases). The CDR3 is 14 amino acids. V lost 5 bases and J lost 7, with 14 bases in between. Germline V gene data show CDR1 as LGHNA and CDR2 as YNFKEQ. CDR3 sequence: CASSLTGSREKLFF. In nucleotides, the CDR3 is TGTGCCAGCAGCTTAACAGGGAGTCGTGAAAAACTGTTTTTT.

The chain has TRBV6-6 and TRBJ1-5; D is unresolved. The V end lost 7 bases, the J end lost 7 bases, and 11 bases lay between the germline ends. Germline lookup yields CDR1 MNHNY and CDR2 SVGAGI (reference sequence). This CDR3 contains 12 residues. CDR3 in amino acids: CASTTPGQPQHF. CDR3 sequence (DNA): TGTGCCAGCACCACCCCCGGGCAGCCCCAGCATTTT.

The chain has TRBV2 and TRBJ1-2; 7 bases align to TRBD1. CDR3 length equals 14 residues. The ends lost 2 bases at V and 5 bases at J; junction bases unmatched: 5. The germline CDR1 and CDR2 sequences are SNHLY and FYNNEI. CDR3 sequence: CASSETRQGYGYTF. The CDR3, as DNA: TGTGCCAGCAGTGAAACTAGACAGGGATATGGCTACACCTTC.

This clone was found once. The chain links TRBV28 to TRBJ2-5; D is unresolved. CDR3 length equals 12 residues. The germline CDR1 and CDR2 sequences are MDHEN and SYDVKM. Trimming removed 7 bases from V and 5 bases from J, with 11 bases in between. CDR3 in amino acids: CASTTQRETQYF. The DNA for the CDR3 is TGTGCCAGCACTACGCAGCGTGAGACCCAGTACTTC.

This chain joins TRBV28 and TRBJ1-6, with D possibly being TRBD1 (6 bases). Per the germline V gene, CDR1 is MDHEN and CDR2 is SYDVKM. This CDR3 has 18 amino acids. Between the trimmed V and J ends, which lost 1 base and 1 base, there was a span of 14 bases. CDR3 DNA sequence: TGTGCCAGCAGTTTATCGGGGGGGCTGGGATCCTATAATTCACCCCTCCACTTT. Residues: CASSLSGGLGSYNSPLHF.

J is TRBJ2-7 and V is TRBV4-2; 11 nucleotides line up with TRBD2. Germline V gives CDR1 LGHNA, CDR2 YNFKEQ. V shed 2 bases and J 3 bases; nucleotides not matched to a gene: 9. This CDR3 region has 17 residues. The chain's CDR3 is CASSQTPGTSGDYEQYF. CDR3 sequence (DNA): TGTGCCAGCAGCCAAACACCCGGGACTAGCGGTGACTACGAGCAGTACTTC.

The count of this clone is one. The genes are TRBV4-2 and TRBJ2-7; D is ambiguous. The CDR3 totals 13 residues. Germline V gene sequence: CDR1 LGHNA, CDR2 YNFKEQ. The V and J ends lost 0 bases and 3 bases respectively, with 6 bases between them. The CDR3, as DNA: TGTGCCAGCAGCCAAGATGCCGGCTACGAGCAGTACTTC. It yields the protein CASSQDAGYEQYF.

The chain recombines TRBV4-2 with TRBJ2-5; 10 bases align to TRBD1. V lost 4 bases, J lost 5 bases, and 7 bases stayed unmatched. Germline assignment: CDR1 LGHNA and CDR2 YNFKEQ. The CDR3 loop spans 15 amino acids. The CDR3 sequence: CASSLGTGVRETQYF. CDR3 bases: TGTGCCAGCAGCCTCGGGACAGGGGTCCGGGAGACCCAGTACTTC.

The CDR3 loop is CASKGETPLGSYNEQFF. In nucleotides, the CDR3 is TGTGCCAGCAAGGGGGAAACCCCGTTAGGGTCCTACAATGAGCAGTTCTTC. This chain joins TRBV2 and TRBJ2-1; tentative D call: TRBD1 (6 bases). The ends were cut back, 7 bases at V and 1 base at J, with 20 bases in the middle. In germline, CDR1 is SNHLY, CDR2 FYNNEI. The length of the CDR3 is 17 residues.

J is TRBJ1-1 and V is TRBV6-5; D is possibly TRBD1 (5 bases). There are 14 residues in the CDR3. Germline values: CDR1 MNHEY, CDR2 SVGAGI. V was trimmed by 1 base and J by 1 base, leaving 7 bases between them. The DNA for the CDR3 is TGTGCCAGCAGTTACTTGGGGGGGAACACTGAAGCTTTCTTT. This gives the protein CASSYLGGNTEAFF.

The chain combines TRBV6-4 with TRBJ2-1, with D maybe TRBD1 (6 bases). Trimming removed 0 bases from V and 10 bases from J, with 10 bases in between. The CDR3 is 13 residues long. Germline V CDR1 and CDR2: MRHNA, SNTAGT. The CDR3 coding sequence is TGTGCCAGCAGTGACTCGAGTGGACAGGAGCAGTTCTTC. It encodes CASSDSSGQEQFF.

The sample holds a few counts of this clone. The CDR3 DNA reads TGCGCCAGCAGCCCCGGACAGACAGATACGCAGTATTTT. It encodes CASSPGQTDTQYF. V and J are TRBV5-1 and TRBJ2-3; D is possibly TRBD1 (6 bases). Trimming left V 4 bases short and J 3 bases short, with 9 bases between. The CDR3 covers 13 residues. Germline V gene data show CDR1 as SGHRS and CDR2 as YFSETQ. The full variable domain, with the rest looked up from reference TRBV5-1 and TRBJ2-3, is KAGVTQTPRYLIKTRGQQVTLSCSPISGHRSVSWYQQTPGQGLQFLFEYFSETQRNKGNFPGRFSGRQFSNSRSEMNVSTLELGDSALYLCASSPGQTDTQYFGPGTRLTVL.

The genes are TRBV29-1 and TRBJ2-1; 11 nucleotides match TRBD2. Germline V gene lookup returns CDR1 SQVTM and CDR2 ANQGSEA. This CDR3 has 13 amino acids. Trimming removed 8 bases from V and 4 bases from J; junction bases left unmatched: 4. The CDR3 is CSSRTSGYNEQFF. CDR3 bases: TGCAGCTCAAGGACTAGCGGGTACAATGAGCAGTTCTTC.